Sequencing of this T cell receptor (beta chain) was carried out in a study of blood T cell repertoires in COVID-19. As for the study in general: PBMCs, B-cell-depleted T cells, or T cells provided the cDNA or gDNA that made up the material.

Profiling relied on immunoSEQ multiplex PCR, and the TCRdb table lists in-frame clones only, not all of them. The sample lists 450,000 or so clones, about 91% seen once, with 0.75% to 0.9% in the top ten. Germline-derived CDR1 and CDR2 are PRHDT and FYEKMQ (reference sequence). CDR3 size: 13 residues. V lost 5 bases and J 3 bases, leaving 11 bases between the germline ends. Patients of the Seattle cohort, enrolled during active infection, were followed longitudinally. Specimen: peripheral blood. The chain joins TRBV13 to TRBJ2-7; possible D gene TRBD2, 5 bases. The sequence was collected from a man aged 18 to 30 with COVID-19, enrolled during active disease. The CDR3 nucleotides read TGTGCCAGCAGCCTACTAGGAATCTACGAGCAGTACTTC. The encoded protein is CASSLLGIYEQYF.